Below are 16 T cell receptor beta chains sequenced from a single sample in a study of shared clonotypes between healthy human individuals. Sequencing was performed with immunoSEQ multiplex PCR; in TCRdb, only in-frame clones are kept and a portion is missing. The sample records approximately 2,000,000 clones, about 93% being singletons. CD45RO-negative CD8 cells positively selected for CCR7 made up the naive population, which excluded terminally differentiated effector memory CD45RA+ cells. The sample comprised naive CD8+ T cells from PBMCs. These receptors all stem from a young man in good health. Some clones in this sample may be carry-over from other donors' samples.

The V and J genes are TRBV19 and TRBJ1-5; maybe TRBD1 (6 bases). V lost 8 bases and J 3 bases, leaving 17 bases between the germline ends. CDR3 size: 15 residues. Germline-derived CDR1 and CDR2 are LNHDA and SQIVND (reference sequence). The CDR3 reads CASSILRDNNQPQHF. The CDR3 region has the DNA TGTGCCAGTTCTATTTTACGGGACAACAATCAGCCCCAGCATTTT.

As concerns this clone: Other DNA variants within this sample encode the same CDR3. The chain employs TRBV7-9 and TRBJ2-7; 8 bases are a match to TRBD1. The junction had 7 bases not matched to a gene; V was cut back by 5 bases and J by 4 bases. Per the germline V gene, CDR1 is SEHNR and CDR2 is FQNEAQ (reference sequence). The CDR3 spans 14 residues. The CDR3 nucleotides read TGTGCCAGCAGCCCGACAGGACAGGGTTACGAGCAGTACTTC. It yields the protein CASSPTGQGYEQYF.

This clone was detected only once. CDR3 sequence: CASSEISYSNQPQHF. CDR3 nucleotides: TGTGCCAGTAGTGAAATCAGTTATAGCAATCAGCCCCAGCATTTT. V gene TRBV19 combines with J gene TRBJ1-5; D not certain. This CDR3 comprises 15 residues. The germline CDR1 and CDR2 sequences are LNHDA and SQIVND (reference sequence). The ends were cut back, 5 bases at V and 0 bases at J, with 11 bases in the middle.

The rearrangement links TRBV7-2 to TRBJ2-7, with 7 positions matching TRBD1. V was clipped by 7 bases and J by 9 bases; unmatched bases: 15. Germline V lookup: CDR1 SGHTA, CDR2 FQGNSA. The CDR3 consists of 14 residues. This chain's CDR3 is CASTKTGPVSLQYF. CDR3 DNA sequence: TGTGCCAGCACGAAGACAGGGCCCGTTTCCTTGCAGTACTTC.

Of note for this clone: Other nucleotide sequences in the sample specify the same CDR3. This chain connects TRBV9 to TRBJ2-1; 11 positions agree with TRBD2. The CDR3 spans 16 residues. Germline CDR1 is SGDLS and CDR2 is YYNGEE. Trimming at V came to 3 bases and at J to 4 bases, leaving 6 bases not matched to a gene. CDR3 loop: CASSGPTSGSYNEQFF. The CDR3 bases are TGTGCCAGCAGCGGACCTACTAGCGGGAGTTACAATGAGCAGTTCTTC.

V is TRBV5-1 and J is TRBJ2-4; D gene uncertain. Germline CDR1 is SGHRS and CDR2 is YFSETQ. The ends were cut back, 2 bases at V and 2 bases at J, with 11 bases in the middle. This CDR3 has 15 residues. In DNA, the CDR3 is TGCGCCAGCAGCTTCTTCCCCCATTCCAAAAACATTCAGTACTTC. This sequence encodes CASSFFPHSKNIQYF.

With regard to this clone: Other nucleotide sequences in the sample specify the same CDR3. The genes are TRBV7-3 and TRBJ2-7; maybe TRBD2 (6 bases). V was clipped by 2 bases and J by 0 bases, with 11 bases between them. Germline lookup yields CDR1 SGHTA and CDR2 FQGTGA. The CDR3 covers 15 residues. CDR3: CASSLGGASSYEQYF. The CDR3 DNA sequence: TGTGCCAGCAGCTTAGGAGGGGCAAGCTCCTACGAGCAGTACTTC.

The chain is built from TRBV10-3 and TRBJ2-1; possibly TRBD1 for D (6 bases). The length of the CDR3 is 16 residues. The germline gives CDR1 ENHRY, CDR2 SYGVKD. Trimming left V 7 bases short and J 4 bases short, with 20 bases between. The CDR3 sequence is CAITPRGQLTYNEQFF. The CDR3 DNA reads TGTGCCATCACCCCACGCGGACAGCTTACATACAATGAGCAGTTCTTC.

Concerning this clone: Other DNA sequences within the sample encode an identical CDR3. J is TRBJ2-1 and V is TRBV7-9; no firm D call. The germline V and J ends were trimmed by 1 base and 0 bases, with 7 bases remaining between them. The CDR3 is 15 residues long. Germline CDR1 is SEHNR and CDR2 is FQNEAQ (reference sequence). The CDR3 is CASSLDASSYNEQFF. Written as DNA, the CDR3 is TGTGCCAGCAGCTTAGACGCGAGCTCCTACAATGAGCAGTTCTTC. Using reference TRBV7-9 and TRBJ2-1 for the parts outside the CDR3, the full variable domain is DTGVSQNPRHKITKRGQNVTFRCDPISEHNRLYWYRQTLGQGPEFLTYFQNEAQLEKSRLLSDRFSAERPKGSFSTLEIQRTEQGDSAMYLCASSLDASSYNEQFFGPGTRLTVL.

The CDR3 sequence: CATRAGTLSYGYTF. The CDR3 coding sequence is TGTGCCACACGTGCGGGCACCTTATCTTATGGCTACACCTTC. V usage is TRBV28 and J usage is TRBJ1-2, with D uncertain. Per germline, CDR1 MDHEN and CDR2 SYDVKM. V shed 10 bases and J shed 5 bases, with 20 bases lying between them. This CDR3 spans 14 amino acids.

This clone was detected only once. The rearrangement joins TRBV4-2 to TRBJ2-7; possibly TRBD1 for D (5 bases). CDR3 length equals 17 residues. Between the trimmed V and J ends, which lost 0 bases and 2 bases, there was a span of 17 bases. CDR1 is LGHNA, CDR2 YNFKEQ, per germline. The CDR3 nucleotides read TGTGCCAGCAGCCAAGAAGGCTACAGGATTAACCCCTACGAGCAGTACTTC. This encodes CASSQEGYRINPYEQYF.

This rearrangement joins TRBV30 to TRBJ2-2, with 16 bases matching TRBD2. With V trimmed by 3 bases and J by 5 bases, 6 bases remained unmatched. This CDR3 comprises 17 residues. Germline-derived CDR1 and CDR2 are GTSNPN and SVGIG (reference sequence). CDR3 coding DNA: TGTGCCTGGAGCGACGCGGGACTAGCGGGAGGGACCGGGGAGCTGTTTTTT. It is translated as CAWSDAGLAGGTGELFF.

Notes on this clone: The same CDR3 also results from other DNA sequences found in this sample. The chain uses TRBV19 and TRBJ1-2, with no clear D. This CDR3 spans 13 amino acids. Germline CDR1 and CDR2: LNHDA and SQIVND (reference sequence). The germline V and J ends were trimmed by 2 bases and 0 bases, with 4 bases remaining between them. In DNA, the CDR3 is TGTGCCAGTAGTATACAGGCTAACTATGGCTACACCTTC. Its translation is CASSIQANYGYTF. The full variable domain, rest sourced from reference TRBV19 and TRBJ1-2, is DGGITQSPKYLFRKEGQNVTLSCEQNLNHDAMYWYRQDPGQGLRLIYYSQIVNDFQKGDIAEGYSVSREKKESFPLTVTSAQKNPTAFYLCASSIQANYGYTFGSGTRLTVV.

CDR3 coding DNA: TGTGCCAGCAGTCCCTTAGCGGGATTTAGGGAGACCCAGTACTTC. Protein sequence: CASSPLAGFRETQYF. The chain is built from TRBV27 and TRBJ2-5; 8 nucleotides align to TRBD2. The CDR3 extends over 15 amino acids. The germline CDR1 and CDR2 sequences are MNHEY and SMNVEV (reference sequence). The J segment lost 5 bases and the V segment lost 5 bases, leaving 10 bases of the junction unmatched.

The chain employs TRBV5-1 and TRBJ2-1, with 7 nucleotides matching TRBD2. CDR3 length: 16 amino acids. V lost 4 bases to trimming and J lost 3 bases; unmatched junction nucleotides: 10. Germline V gene data show CDR1 as SGHRS and CDR2 as YFSETQ. CDR3: CASSPGRGLHYNEQFF. The DNA for the CDR3 is TGCGCCAGCAGCCCCGGAAGGGGACTACACTACAATGAGCAGTTCTTC.

The chain couples TRBV7-9 to TRBJ2-7; the D gene could be TRBD1 or TRBD2 (5 bases each). The ends were cut back, 5 bases at V and 1 base at J, with 15 bases in the middle. CDR1 is SEHNR and CDR2 is FQNEAQ in the germline V gene (reference sequence). The CDR3 loop spans 15 amino acids. The CDR3 region has the DNA TGTGCCAGCAGCCAAAGTGGGGGAGCGTCCTACGAGCAGTACTTC. It encodes CASSQSGGASYEQYF.